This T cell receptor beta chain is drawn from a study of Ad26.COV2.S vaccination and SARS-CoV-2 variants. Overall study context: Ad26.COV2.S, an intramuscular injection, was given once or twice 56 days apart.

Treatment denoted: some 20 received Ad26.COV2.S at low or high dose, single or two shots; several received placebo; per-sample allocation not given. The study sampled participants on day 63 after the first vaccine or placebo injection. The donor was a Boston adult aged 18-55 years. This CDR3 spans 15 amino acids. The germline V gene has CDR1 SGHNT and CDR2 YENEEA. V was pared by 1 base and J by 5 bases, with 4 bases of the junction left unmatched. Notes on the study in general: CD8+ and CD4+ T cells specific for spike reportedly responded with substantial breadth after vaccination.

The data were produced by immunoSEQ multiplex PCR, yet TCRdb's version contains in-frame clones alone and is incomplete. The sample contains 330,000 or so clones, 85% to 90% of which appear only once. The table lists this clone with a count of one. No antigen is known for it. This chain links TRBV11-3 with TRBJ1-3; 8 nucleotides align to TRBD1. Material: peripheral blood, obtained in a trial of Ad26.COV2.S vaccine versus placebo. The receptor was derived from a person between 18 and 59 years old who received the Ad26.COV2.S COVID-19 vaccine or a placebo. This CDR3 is CASSLGGQGRNTIYF. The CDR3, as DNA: TGTGCCAGCAGCTTAGGAGGACAGGGAAGAAACACCATATATTTT. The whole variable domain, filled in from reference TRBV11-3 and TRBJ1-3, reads EAGVVQSPRYKIIEKKQPVAFWCNPISGHNTLYWYLQNLGQGPELLIRYENEEAVDDSQLPKDRFSAERLKGVDSTLKIQPAELGDSAVYLCASSLGGQGRNTIYFGEGSWLTVV.